This T cell receptor beta chain was retrieved from a study of CD8 T cells in ankylosing spondylitis. Whole-study results and caveats: Characteristic of ankylosing spondylitis blood, it appeared, was a TCR beta motif comprising several highly homologous variants.

This CDR3 spans 14 amino acids. Trimming left V 3 bases short and J 2 bases short, with 12 bases between. Germline CDR1 DFQATT, CDR2 SNEGSKA (reference sequence). In TCRdb, the 5' RACE reads were re-called with MiXCR into one record per CDR3 protein. In the table there are approximately 240,000 distinct CDR3 sequences, about 10% of which are singletons. This clonotype occurred many times. Its matching antigen is unknown. The chain recombines TRBV20-1 with TRBJ2-3; D assignment may be TRBD1 or TRBD2 (5 bases each). The sample taken for sequencing was blood, either unsorted or a sorted T cell fraction (not recorded which). This TCR was recovered from a male donor with ankylosing spondylitis or in good health (not recorded which). For the CDR3, the DNA is TGCAGTGCTAGGAGGGACCGCTCCACAGATACGCAGTATTTT. Protein sequence: CSARRDRSTDTQYF.